Shown below are 8 T cell receptor beta chains from a single sample sequenced in a study of OX40 agonist ivuxolimab in advanced cancers. Sequencing was performed with immunoSEQ multiplex PCR; in TCRdb, only in-frame clones are kept and a portion is missing. The table records about 79,000 clones, 80% to 95% of them present only once. Sequenced here: CD4+ or CD8+ T cells sorted from blood, sampled in a trial of the OX40 agonist ivuxolimab. Receptors originate from an adult with an advanced solid tumor such as melanoma, head and neck, liver or kidney cancer.

The chain employs TRBV6-6 and TRBJ1-5; 8 nucleotides line up with TRBD1. CDR1 and CDR2 from the germline V gene are MNHNY and SVGAGI (reference sequence). With 2 bases clipped from V and 1 base from J, the junction kept 4 bases outside the gene matches. The CDR3 contains 16 residues. The CDR3 DNA reads as TGTGCCAGCAGTTACGGGACAGGAGGGAGCAATCAGCCCCAGCATTTT. Its translation: CASSYGTGGSNQPQHF.

This chain connects TRBV4-1 to TRBJ2-1; D gene uncertain. The CDR3 totals 13 residues. V was trimmed by 4 bases and J by 12 bases, leaving 16 bases between them. Germline assignment: CDR1 MGHRA and CDR2 YSYEKL. CDR3 DNA sequence: TGCGCCAGCAGCCCCCTGCCTAAAGCCTGGCAGTTCTTC. It codes for CASSPLPKAWQFF.

The chain recombines TRBV9 with TRBJ1-2, with a weak D call TRBD1 (6 bases). CDR1 and CDR2 from the germline V gene are SGDLS and YYNGEE. The CDR3 has 14 residues. Trimming stripped 0 bases from V and 5 bases from J, with 11 bases between. CDR3 in amino acids: CASSVETGSYGYTF. The CDR3 coding sequence is TGTGCCAGCAGCGTAGAGACAGGATCTTATGGCTACACCTTC.

This chain connects TRBV2 to TRBJ2-7; no firm D call. This CDR3 is built from 13 residues. Germline CDR1 and CDR2: SNHLY and FYNNEI. The V and J ends lost 6 bases and 2 bases respectively, with 11 bases between them. The CDR3 nucleotides are TGTGCCAGCAGGACCCAGTGGACCTACGAGCAGTACTTC. This sequence encodes CASRTQWTYEQYF.

As regards this clone: One end of the junction varies from germline; a read error may be responsible. The chain carries TRBV7-7 and TRBJ2-5; tentatively, D is TRBD1 or TRBD2 (7 bases each). CDR3 length: 13 residues. Germline CDR1 and CDR2: SSHAT and FNYEAQ (reference sequence). CDR3 sequence reads: CASRGGTEETQYF. CDR3 DNA: TGTGCTAGCAGGGGGGGGACAGAAGAGACCCAGTACTTC.

The chain uses TRBV5-4 and TRBJ2-7; 11 bases line up with TRBD1. Germline V CDR1 and CDR2: SGHNT, YYREEE (reference sequence). V shed 4 bases and J 7 bases; nucleotides not matched to a gene: 10. The CDR3 is 15 residues long. The CDR3 protein is CASSTDPGQGGEQYF. CDR3 nucleotide sequence: TGTGCCAGCAGCACGGACCCGGGACAGGGGGGAGAGCAGTACTTC. The full variable domain, its missing parts supplied by reference TRBV5-4 and TRBJ2-7, is ETGVTQSPTHLIKTRGQQVTLRCSSQSGHNTVSWYQQALGQGPQFIFQYYREEENGRGNFPPRFSGLQFPNYSSELNVNALELDDSALYLCASSTDPGQGGEQYFGPGTRLTVT.

The chain combines TRBV9 with TRBJ2-1; no definite D call. There are 13 residues in the CDR3. In germline, CDR1 is SGDLS, CDR2 YYNGEE. V gave up 1 base and J gave up 3 bases, with 5 bases separating them. CDR3 DNA: TGTGCCAGCAGCGTATCCGGCTACAATGAGCAGTTCTTC. It yields the protein CASSVSGYNEQFF.

V gene TRBV29-1 combines with J gene TRBJ2-1; D could derive from TRBD1 or TRBD2 (5 bases each). This CDR3 is 11 amino acids long. The germline V gene has CDR1 SQVTM and CDR2 ANQGSEA. V gave up 2 bases and J gave up 10 bases, with 9 bases separating them. Here the CDR3 reads CSVENRREQFF. The CDR3 coding sequence is TGCAGCGTTGAAAACAGGAGGGAGCAGTTCTTC.